Listed below are T cell receptor beta chains from one sample, sequenced in a study of T cell responses to AZD1222 COVID-19 vaccine. The protocol was immunoSEQ multiplex PCR, while the TCRdb copy is restricted to in-frame clones and leaves out a portion. The data show 90,000 or so clones, about 91% seen once. The sample consisted of peripheral blood, taken 28 days after the second AZD1222 dose. All receptors derive from an adult who received the AZD1222 COVID-19 vaccine. CDR3s include the opening cysteine and the closing phenylalanine or tryptophan. A D gene is named only where the DNA matches it firmly. A clone size is listed for some rows: how often the clone was seen (once, few, many), or a class if it is expanded.

cdr3_length,j_call,clone_size,v_call,d_call,cdr3_nt,cdr3_aa
13,TRBJ1-1,-,TRBV10-1,-,TGCGCCAGCAGTGACCCAGGGAACACTGAAGCTTTCTTT,CASSDPGNTEAFF
19,TRBJ1-4,once,TRBV5-1,TRBD1,TGCGCCAGCAGCTTTGGAATTATACAGGGGGCACGGGGAAATGAAAAACTGTTTTTT,CASSFGIIQGARGNEKLFF
13,TRBJ1-1,-,TRBV7-9,-,TGTGCCAGCAGCTTAGAGTATAACACTGAAGCTTTCTTT,CASSLEYNTEAFF
12,TRBJ1-3,-,TRBV30,-,TGTGCCTGTAGGGGCTCCTCCTGGCTGTGGCATTTT,CACRGSSWLWHF
15,TRBJ2-5,-,TRBV7-3,-,TGTGCCAGCAGCTTAGGCGAGGGGCTGACGGAGACCCAGTACTTC,CASSLGEGLTETQYF
16,TRBJ2-7,-,TRBV4-1,-,TGCGCCAGCAGCCAAGTCGGGCAGGAGTACTCCTACGAGCAGTACTTC,CASSQVGQEYSYEQYF
16,TRBJ1-5,-,TRBV5-1,TRBD1,TGCGCCAGCAGCCCGGGGGGGACAGCGAACAATCAGCCCCAGCATTTT,CASSPGGTANNQPQHF
15,TRBJ2-7,-,TRBV6-5,-,TGTGCCAGCAGTAGTGGACGGACTCCCTCCTACGAGCAGTACTTC,CASSSGRTPSYEQYF
16,TRBJ2-5,-,TRBV9,TRBD2,TGTGCCAGCAGCCCCCGGGTAGCGGGGATACAAGAGACCCAGTACTTC,CASSPRVAGIQETQYF
16,TRBJ2-3,-,TRBV10-1,TRBD1,TGCGCCAGCAGTGAGTTGGGGACAGGGGGTTCAGATACGCAGTATTTT,CASSELGTGGSDTQYF
14,TRBJ1-2,-,TRBV27,-,TGTGCCAGCAGTTTAAACGGGGGCGGCTATGGCTACACCTTC,CASSLNGGGYGYTF
18,TRBJ2-2,-,TRBV5-1,TRBD1,TGCGCCAGCAGCTCCCGAATGGGACAGGGGAAAAACACCGGGGAGCTGTTTTTT,CASSSRMGQGKNTGELFF
15,TRBJ1-2,-,TRBV5-1,-,TGCGCCAGCAGCGTATATCAGGGTTTGGGCTATGGCTACACCTTC,CASSVYQGLGYGYTF
14,TRBJ2-5,-,TRBV19,-,TGTGCCAGTAGTATAAGTGGACAGAAAGAGACCCAGTACTTC,CASSISGQKETQYF
15,TRBJ1-2,-,TRBV7-9,-,TGTGCCAGCAGCTCATACAGGGTCGGGGTATATGGCTACACCTTC,CASSSYRVGVYGYTF
14,TRBJ2-5,-,TRBV28,-,TGTGCCAGCAGCCACTCAGGGACTCAAGAGACCCAGTACTTC,CASSHSGTQETQYF
13,TRBJ2-4,-,TRBV24-1,-,TGTGCCACCGATCGGGGGGCCAAAAACATTCAGTACTTC,CATDRGAKNIQYF
16,TRBJ2-5,-,TRBV3-1/TRBV3-2,TRBD2,TGTGCCAGCAGCCCACGACTAGCGGGGAAGGGCGAGACCCAGTACTTC,CASSPRLAGKGETQYF
11,TRBJ1-2,-,TRBV18,-,TGTGCCAGCTCTACACTCGGAGGCTACACCTTC,CASSTLGGYTF
15,TRBJ1-1,-,TRBV4-1,-,TGCGCCAGCAGCCAAGATAGGACCCTAAAGGGTGAAGCTTTCTTT,CASSQDRTLKGEAFF
19,TRBJ2-1,once,TRBV5-1,TRBD2,TGCGCCAGCAGCTTGGCAGGGCTAGCGGGGGTGAGCTCCTACAATGAGCAGTTCTTC,CASSLAGLAGVSSYNEQFF
13,TRBJ1-1,-,TRBV7-2,-,TGTGCCAGCAGTCTATACATGAACACTGAAGCTTTCTTT,CASSLYMNTEAFF
15,TRBJ1-4,once,TRBV9,-,TGTGCCAGCAGCCCGGAGGGGGGTTATAAAGAAAAACTGTTTTTT,CASSPEGGYKEKLFF
15,TRBJ1-4,-,TRBV9,-,TGTGCCAGCTCATCTCGATGGGGGCTTGGTGAAAAACTGTTTTTT,CASSSRWGLGEKLFF
13,TRBJ1-2,few,TRBV6-4,-,TGTGCCAGCAGTGAGGGGGGGTCCTATGGCTACACCTTC,CASSEGGSYGYTF
15,TRBJ2-1,-,TRBV6-4,TRBD2,TGTGCCAGCAGTGCCAAAGGGGAGGGAGGCAATGAGCAGTTCTTC,CASSAKGEGGNEQFF
16,TRBJ1-3,-,TRBV7-9,-,TGTGCCAGCAGCTTTGCCAGGGCCCTCTCTGGAAACACCATATATTTT,CASSFARALSGNTIYF
15,TRBJ1-5,-,TRBV7-9,-,TGTGCCAGCAGACCCATGGAGGCGAGCAATCAGCCCCAGCATTTT,CASRPMEASNQPQHF
17,TRBJ2-7,-,TRBV3-1/TRBV3-2,TRBD1,TGTGCCAGCAGCCAAGGTCTGTTCAGGGACAGTCTCTACGAGCAGTACTTC,CASSQGLFRDSLYEQYF
15,TRBJ2-6,-,TRBV13,-,TGTGCCAGCAGCCTGAGGCTTTCTGGGGCCAACGTCCTGACTTTC,CASSLRLSGANVLTF
18,TRBJ1-5,-,TRBV14,-,TGTGCCAGCAGCCCCGGAAACGTAGCGGGATATAGCAATCAGCCCCAGCATTTT,CASSPGNVAGYSNQPQHF
16,TRBJ1-2,-,TRBV7-9,-,TGTGCCAGCAGCTCCACAGACTCTCCCTTTGGCTATGGCTACACCTTC,CASSSTDSPFGYGYTF
16,TRBJ2-1,-,TRBV5-4,-,TGTGCCAGCAGCCCGGGAGTAGGCCGGGCAGCGAATGAGCAGTTCTTC,CASSPGVGRAANEQFF
19,TRBJ2-6,-,TRBV7-8,TRBD1,TGTGCCAGCAGCTTAGGTATAGGGACAGGGGGCTCTGGGGCCAACGTCCTGACTTTC,CASSLGIGTGGSGANVLTF
16,TRBJ2-1,-,TRBV4-3,TRBD2,TGCGCCAGCAGCCAAGGGGATAGCGGGGGGTGGAATGAGCAGTTCTTC,CASSQGDSGGWNEQFF
16,TRBJ2-7,-,TRBV2,TRBD1,TGTGCCAGCAGTGGGTGGGGGACAGGGATCCCCTACGAGCAGTACTTC,CASSGWGTGIPYEQYF